These T cell receptor beta chains were read from a single sample in a study of blood T cell repertoires in COVID-19. The repertoire was sequenced with immunoSEQ multiplex PCR; TCRdb's copy has only in-frame clones and lacks some. The sample has more than 85,000 clones; around 74% are singletons. Sequenced: peripheral blood. The receptors originated from a woman aged 55 to 70 with acute or convalescent COVID-19. The CDR3 runs from the conserved cysteine through the conserved F or W. The order of the fields is J gene, D gene, clone size, V gene, CDR3 DNA, CDR3 protein. The D gene is left open where the match is weak. For some rows the clone size is stated as once, few or many, or as a class when expanded; others skip it.

J: TRBJ2-7; D: .; size: .; V: TRBV5-1; DNA: TGCGCCAGCAGCCAACGGACAGACTACGAGCAGTACTTC; CDR3: CASSQRTDYEQYF
J: TRBJ1-1; D: .; size: .; V: TRBV2; DNA: TGTGCCAGCAGGGCCCTCGTGGGAGGGAACACTGAAGCTTTCTTT; CDR3: CASRALVGGNTEAFF
J: TRBJ2-3; D: TRBD2; size: few; V: TRBV13; DNA: TGTGCCAGCAGCCTTGCAGCGGGGGGGCCAGATACGCAGTATTTT; CDR3: CASSLAAGGPDTQYF
J: TRBJ1-2; D: TRBD1; size: .; V: TRBV27; DNA: TGTGCCAGCAGTTTATTTCCGGGACAGGGGAAAAACTATGGCTACACCTTC; CDR3: CASSLFPGQGKNYGYTF
J: TRBJ1-2; D: .; size: .; V: TRBV28; DNA: TGTGCCAGCAGTTCACCGGGTCCACTTTATGGCTACACCTTC; CDR3: CASSSPGPLYGYTF
J: TRBJ1-2; D: TRBD1; size: .; V: TRBV6-2/TRBV6-3; DNA: TGTGCCAGCAGTGGACAGGGGGCTGGAGGCTACACCTTC; CDR3: CASSGQGAGGYTF
J: TRBJ1-3; D: .; size: .; V: TRBV4-2; DNA: TGTGCCAGCAGCCCTGGGGGGAGCTCTGGAAACACCATATATTTT; CDR3: CASSPGGSSGNTIYF
J: TRBJ2-7; D: TRBD1; size: .; V: TRBV6-2/TRBV6-3; DNA: TGTGCCAGCAGCAAAGATAGTCGGACAGGAAGCTACGAGCAGTACTTC; CDR3: CASSKDSRTGSYEQYF
J: TRBJ1-1; D: .; size: .; V: TRBV5-4; DNA: TGTGCCAGCAGCTTGGAAAGGAGGGGCACTGAAGCTTTCTTT; CDR3: CASSLERRGTEAFF
J: TRBJ1-2; D: TRBD1; size: .; V: TRBV3-1/TRBV3-2; DNA: TGTGCCACTTCCCCTGGATTAGACAGGGTTATTGGCTACACCTTC; CDR3: CATSPGLDRVIGYTF
J: TRBJ1-3; D: .; size: .; V: TRBV2; DNA: TGTGCCAGCACCAAATGGGGCCCCCTGACTGGAAACACCATATATTTT; CDR3: CASTKWGPLTGNTIYF
J: TRBJ1-1; D: TRBD1; size: .; V: TRBV7-8; DNA: TGTGCCAGCAGCCCCTCAGGGGGCCTCACTGAAGCTTTCTTT; CDR3: CASSPSGGLTEAFF
J: TRBJ2-5; D: .; size: once; V: TRBV20-1; DNA: TGCAGTGCTAGTCTTGCTCGGGGTAGCATTGGAGAGACCCAGTACTTC; CDR3: CSASLARGSIGETQYF
J: TRBJ2-1; D: .; size: .; V: TRBV3-1/TRBV3-2; DNA: TGTGCCAGCAGCCAAGAGCGGGGGCGTGACAATGAGCAGTTCTTC; CDR3: CASSQERGRDNEQFF
J: TRBJ2-7; D: .; size: .; V: TRBV23-1; DNA: TGCGCCAGCAGTCCACCCGCGGCGGCTTTCCCTCTCTACGAGCAGTACTTC; CDR3: CASSPPAAAFPLYEQYF
J: TRBJ2-1; D: .; size: few; V: TRBV30; DNA: TGTGCCTGGAGTGTAGAGATTGAGCAGTTCTTC; CDR3: CAWSVEIEQFF
J: TRBJ1-2; D: .; size: .; V: TRBV2; DNA: TGTGCCAGCTCTAAGGACAGAATCTATGGCTACACCTTC; CDR3: CASSKDRIYGYTF
J: TRBJ1-1; D: .; size: .; V: TRBV6-6; DNA: TGTGCCAGCAGTGCCGGGACACTTGGAGCTTTCTTT; CDR3: CASSAGTLGAFF
J: TRBJ2-1; D: .; size: .; V: TRBV19; DNA: TGTGCCAGTAGGGGGCCAGGCCTCTCCTACAATGAGCAGTTCTTC; CDR3: CASRGPGLSYNEQFF
J: TRBJ2-3; D: TRBD1; size: .; V: TRBV10-3; DNA: TGTGCCATCAGTGAGTCTACAGGGACAGGGAGCACAGATACGCAGTATTTT; CDR3: CAISESTGTGSTDTQYF
J: TRBJ1-1; D: .; size: .; V: TRBV12-3/TRBV12-4; DNA: TGTGCCAGCAGTCAGGATAAAACTGAAGCTTTCTTT; CDR3: CASSQDKTEAFF
J: TRBJ2-7; D: .; size: .; V: TRBV2; DNA: TGTGCCAGCAGCTTAGGGGCCTACGAGCAGTACTTC; CDR3: CASSLGAYEQYF
J: TRBJ1-4; D: TRBD1; size: .; V: TRBV29-1; DNA: TGCAGCGTAGCGGCGGGACAGATAAATGAAAAACTGTTTTTT; CDR3: CSVAAGQINEKLFF
J: TRBJ1-5; D: .; size: .; V: TRBV5-1; DNA: TGCGCCAGCAGCGCGGACAGTAGCAATCAGCCCCAGCATTTT; CDR3: CASSADSSNQPQHF
J: TRBJ2-5; D: TRBD1; size: .; V: TRBV7-3; DNA: TGTGCCAGCAGCCCAGGGGGCGCGGGGGAGACCCAGTACTTC; CDR3: CASSPGGAGETQYF
J: TRBJ1-6; D: .; size: .; V: TRBV19; DNA: TGTGCCAGTACCCTTGCAGCGAATTCACCCCTCCACTTT; CDR3: CASTLAANSPLHF
J: TRBJ1-6; D: TRBD1; size: .; V: TRBV4-3; DNA: TGCGCCAGCAGCCGGGGACAGAATAATAATTCACCCCTCCACTTT; CDR3: CASSRGQNNNSPLHF
J: TRBJ1-1; D: TRBD1; size: .; V: TRBV5-1; DNA: TGCGCCAGCAGCTTCCACCGCGGACAGGCGGATGGTGAAGCTTTCTTT; CDR3: CASSFHRGQADGEAFF
J: TRBJ2-7; D: .; size: .; V: TRBV6-5; DNA: TGTGCCAGCACTAAAGACAATCGACACATCTTC; CDR3: CASTKDNRHIF
J: TRBJ2-1; D: .; size: .; V: TRBV12-5; DNA: TGTGCTAGTGGTTTGGTACGGGGTGAGCAGTTCTTC; CDR3: CASGLVRGEQFF
J: TRBJ1-3; D: TRBD1; size: .; V: TRBV19; DNA: TGTGCCAGTTCCAGGACAGGTGGAAACACCATATATTTT; CDR3: CASSRTGGNTIYF
J: TRBJ2-3; D: .; size: .; V: TRBV24-1; DNA: TGTGCCACCAGTGACCCGACTAGAGCAGATACGCAGTATTTT; CDR3: CATSDPTRADTQYF
J: TRBJ1-4; D: TRBD1; size: few; V: TRBV3-1/TRBV3-2; DNA: TGTGCCAGCAGCCAAGGGGACAGGGGGGATGAAAAACTGTTTTTT; CDR3: CASSQGDRGDEKLFF
J: TRBJ2-5; D: TRBD1; size: .; V: TRBV20-1; DNA: TGCAGTGCCGCAGGGGGTGGGACCCAGTACTTC; CDR3: CSAAGGGTQYF
J: TRBJ1-3; D: TRBD1; size: once; V: TRBV7-8; DNA: TGTGCCAGCAGCCTCAATACAGGGGCCAGCTCTGGAAACACCATATATTTT; CDR3: CASSLNTGASSGNTIYF
J: TRBJ1-3; D: .; size: .; V: TRBV28; DNA: TGTGCCAGCAAATCGGGGAGCACTGGAAACACCATATATTTT; CDR3: CASKSGSTGNTIYF
J: TRBJ1-4; D: TRBD1; size: .; V: TRBV19; DNA: TGTGCCGGCAGGGGGGAGGATGAAAAACTGTTTTTT; CDR3: CAGRGEDEKLFF
J: TRBJ1-1; D: TRBD1; size: .; V: TRBV5-1; DNA: TGCGCCAGCAGCTTGGAGACAGGGAATATTAACACTGAAGCTTTCTTT; CDR3: CASSLETGNINTEAFF
J: TRBJ2-5; D: .; size: .; V: TRBV27; DNA: TGTGCCAGCATCCTCGAGTCGGAGACCCAGTACTTC; CDR3: CASILESETQYF
J: TRBJ2-7; D: .; size: few; V: TRBV24-1; DNA: TGTGCCACCAGTTCAGCGGGCTACGAGCAGTACTTC; CDR3: CATSSAGYEQYF
J: TRBJ2-1; D: TRBD2; size: few; V: TRBV10-3; DNA: TGTGCCACCCTAGCGGGGGCCGCGAATGAGCAGTTCTTC; CDR3: CATLAGAANEQFF